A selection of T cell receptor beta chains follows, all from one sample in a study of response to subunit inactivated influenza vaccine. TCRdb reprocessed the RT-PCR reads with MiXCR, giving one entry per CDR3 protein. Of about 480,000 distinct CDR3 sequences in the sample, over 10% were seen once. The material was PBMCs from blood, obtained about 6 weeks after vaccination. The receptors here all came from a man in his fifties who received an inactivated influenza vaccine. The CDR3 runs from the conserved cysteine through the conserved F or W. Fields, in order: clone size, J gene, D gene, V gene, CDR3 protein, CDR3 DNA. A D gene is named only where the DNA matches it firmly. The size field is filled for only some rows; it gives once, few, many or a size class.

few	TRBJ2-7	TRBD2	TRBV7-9	CASSLREDTSSEQYF	TGTGCCAGCAGCCTCCGGGAGGACACCTCCTCCGAGCAGTACTTC
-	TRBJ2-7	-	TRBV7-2	CASSLDWTDAYEQYF	TGTGCCAGCAGCTTAGATTGGACTGACGCCTACGAGCAGTACTTC
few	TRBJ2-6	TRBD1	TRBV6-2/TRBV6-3	CASSPTGNGANVLTF	TGTGCCAGCAGCCCGACAGGGAATGGGGCCAACGTCCTGACTTTC
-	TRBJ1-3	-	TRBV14	CASSQARRVIVGNTIYF	TGTGCCAGCAGCCAAGCCCGTCGGGTCATTGTTGGAAACACCATATATTTT
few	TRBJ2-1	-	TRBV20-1	CSARDYGGTGYNEQFF	TGCAGTGCTAGAGACTATGGTGGGACGGGTTACAATGAGCAGTTCTTC
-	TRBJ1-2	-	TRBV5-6	CASSFGRENGYTF	TGTGCCAGCAGCTTCGGCAGAGAAAATGGCTACACCTTC
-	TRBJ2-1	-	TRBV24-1	CATLDGHSYNEQFF	TGTGCCACCCTGGACGGACACTCCTACAATGAGCAGTTCTTC
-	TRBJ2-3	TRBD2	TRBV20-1	CSARDLAGTSGGTDTQYF	TGCAGTGCTAGAGATCTGGCCGGGACTAGCGGGGGCACAGATACGCAGTATTTT
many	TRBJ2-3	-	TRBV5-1	CASSLGLETDTQYF	TGCGCCAGCAGCTTGGGACTAGAGACAGATACGCAGTATTTT
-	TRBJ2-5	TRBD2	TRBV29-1	CSVTLAGGRETQYF	TGCAGCGTTACCCTAGCGGGAGGGCGGGAGACCCAGTACTTC
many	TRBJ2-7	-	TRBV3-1	CASSQVTYEQYF	TGTGCCAGCAGCCAAGTTACCTACGAGCAGTACTTC
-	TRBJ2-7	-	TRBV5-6	CASSLTPLPSYEQYF	TGTGCCAGCAGCTTGACCCCGCTCCCGTCCTACGAGCAGTACTTC
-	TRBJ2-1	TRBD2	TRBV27	CASSSAAGVGNEQFF	TGTGCCAGCAGTTCCGCGGCGGGGGTGGGCAATGAGCAGTTCTTC